This T cell receptor (beta chain) was captured by sequencing in a study of blood T cell repertoires in COVID-19. Study at large: There were acute and convalescent COVID-19 samples, and they came from the United States, Italy and Spain.

The junction had 5 bases not matched to a gene; V was cut back by 5 bases and J by 9 bases. Germline V CDR1 and CDR2: GTSNPN, SVGIG (reference sequence). The CDR3 has 14 amino acids. TCRdb's table, derived via immunoSEQ multiplex PCR, lists solely in-frame clones and lacks some. The sample gives 220,000 or so clones, roughly four fifths of which show up once; roughly 3% is in the top ten. The sequence was collected from a young woman who had recovered from COVID-19. The sample was peripheral blood. The rearrangement joins TRBV30 to TRBJ1-6; 12 bases are shared with TRBD1. The CDR3 nucleotides read TGTGCCTGGCGGGGACAGGGGGCGCCTTCACCCCTCCACTTT. Encoded protein: CAWRGQGAPSPLHF.